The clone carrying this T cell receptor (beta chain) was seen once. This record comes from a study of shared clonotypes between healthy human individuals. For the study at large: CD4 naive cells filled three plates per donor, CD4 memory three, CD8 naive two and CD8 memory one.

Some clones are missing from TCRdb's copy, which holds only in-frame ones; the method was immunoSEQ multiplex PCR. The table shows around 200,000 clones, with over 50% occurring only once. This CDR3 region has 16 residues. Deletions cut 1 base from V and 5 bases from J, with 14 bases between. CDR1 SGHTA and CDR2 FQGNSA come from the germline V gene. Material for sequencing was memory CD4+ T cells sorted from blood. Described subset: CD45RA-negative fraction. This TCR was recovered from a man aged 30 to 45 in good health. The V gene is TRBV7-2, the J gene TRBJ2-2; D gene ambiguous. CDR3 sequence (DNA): TGTGCCAGCAGCTTAGTACCGGCTAGTTTTACCGGGGAGCTGTTTTTT. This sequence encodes CASSLVPASFTGELFF. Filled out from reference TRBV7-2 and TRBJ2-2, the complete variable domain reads GAGVSQSPSNKVTEKGKDVELRCDPISGHTALYWYRQSLGQGLEFLIYFQGNSAPDKSGLPSDRFSAERTGGSVSTLTIQRTQQEDSAVYLCASSLVPASFTGELFFGEGSRLTVL.